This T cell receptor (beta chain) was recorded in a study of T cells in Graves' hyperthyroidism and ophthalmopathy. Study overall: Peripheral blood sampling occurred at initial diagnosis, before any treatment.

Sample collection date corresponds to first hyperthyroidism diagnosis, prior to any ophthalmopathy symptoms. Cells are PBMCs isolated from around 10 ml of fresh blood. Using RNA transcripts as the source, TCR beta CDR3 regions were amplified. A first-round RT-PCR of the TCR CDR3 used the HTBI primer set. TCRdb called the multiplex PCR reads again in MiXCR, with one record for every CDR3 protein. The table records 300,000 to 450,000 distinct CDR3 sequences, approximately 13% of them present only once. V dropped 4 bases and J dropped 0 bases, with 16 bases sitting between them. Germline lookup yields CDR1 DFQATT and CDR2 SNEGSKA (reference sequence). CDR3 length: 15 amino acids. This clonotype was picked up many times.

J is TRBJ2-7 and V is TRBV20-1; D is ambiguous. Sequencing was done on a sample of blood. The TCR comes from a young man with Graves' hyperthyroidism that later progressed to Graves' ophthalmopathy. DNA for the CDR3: TGCAGTGCTAATCGGGTCGACGGTAGCTCCTACGAGCAGTACTTC. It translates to CSANRVDGSSYEQYF.